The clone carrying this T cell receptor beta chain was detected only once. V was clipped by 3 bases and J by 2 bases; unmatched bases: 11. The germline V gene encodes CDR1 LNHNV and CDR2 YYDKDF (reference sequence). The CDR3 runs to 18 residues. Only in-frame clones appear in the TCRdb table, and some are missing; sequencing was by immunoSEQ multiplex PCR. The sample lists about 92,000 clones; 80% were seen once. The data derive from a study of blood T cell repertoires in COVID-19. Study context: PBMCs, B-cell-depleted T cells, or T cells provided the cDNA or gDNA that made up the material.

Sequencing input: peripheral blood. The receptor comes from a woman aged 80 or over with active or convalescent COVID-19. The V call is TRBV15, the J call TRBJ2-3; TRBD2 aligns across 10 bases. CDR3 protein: CATSRARFLAGATDTQYF. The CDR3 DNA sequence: TGTGCCACCAGCAGGGCACGGTTCCTAGCGGGAGCCACAGATACGCAGTATTTT.